The present T cell receptor beta chain was sequenced within a study of blood T cell repertoires in COVID-19. Germline V gene lookup returns CDR1 GTSNPN and CDR2 SVGIG (reference sequence). V was pared by 7 bases and J by 6 bases, with 6 bases of the junction left unmatched. CDR3 size: 13 residues. In the original analysis: The assay estimated nucleated cells by amplifying reference gene primers. Clones were read by immunoSEQ multiplex PCR, and TCRdb kept only the in-frame ones, dropping some. V and J calls and clone size follow that table, whereas D and trimming were derived from the DNA. In the table there are 150,000 to 200,000 clones, approximately 93% of which are singletons.

The receptor was derived from a woman aged 55-69 years with COVID-19, enrolled during active disease. Sequencing was done on a sample of peripheral blood. V and J are TRBV30 and TRBJ1-6, with TRBD1 matching 7 bases. For the CDR3, the DNA is TGTGCCTTCCAGGGGGAAGGTAATTCACCCCTCCACTTT. It codes for CAFQGEGNSPLHF.